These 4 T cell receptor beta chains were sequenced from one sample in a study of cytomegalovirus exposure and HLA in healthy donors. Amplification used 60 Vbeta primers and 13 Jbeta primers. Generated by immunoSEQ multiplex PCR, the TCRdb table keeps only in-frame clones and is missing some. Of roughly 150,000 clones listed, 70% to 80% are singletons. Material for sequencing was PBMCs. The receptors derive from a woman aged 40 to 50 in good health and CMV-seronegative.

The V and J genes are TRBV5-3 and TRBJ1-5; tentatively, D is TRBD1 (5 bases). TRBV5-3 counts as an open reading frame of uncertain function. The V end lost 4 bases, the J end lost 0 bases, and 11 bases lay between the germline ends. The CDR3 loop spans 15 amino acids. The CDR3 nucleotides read TGTGCCAGAAGCCCAGGGATGGATAGCAATCAGCCCCAGCATTTT. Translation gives CARSPGMDSNQPQHF.

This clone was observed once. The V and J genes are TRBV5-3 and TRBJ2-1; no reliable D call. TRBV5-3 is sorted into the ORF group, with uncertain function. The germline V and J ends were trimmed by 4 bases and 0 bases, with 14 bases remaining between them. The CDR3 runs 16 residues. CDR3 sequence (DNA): TGTGCCAGAAGCGATGACTTCTCCAGCTCCTACAATGAGCAGTTCTTC. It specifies CARSDDFSSSYNEQFF.

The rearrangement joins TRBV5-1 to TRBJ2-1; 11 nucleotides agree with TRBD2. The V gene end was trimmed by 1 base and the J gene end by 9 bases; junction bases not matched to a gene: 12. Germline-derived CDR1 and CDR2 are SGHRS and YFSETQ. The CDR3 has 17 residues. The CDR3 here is CASSLRIIAGGAGEQFF. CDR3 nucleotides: TGCGCCAGCAGCTTGCGTATAATAGCGGGAGGGGCGGGTGAGCAGTTCTTC.

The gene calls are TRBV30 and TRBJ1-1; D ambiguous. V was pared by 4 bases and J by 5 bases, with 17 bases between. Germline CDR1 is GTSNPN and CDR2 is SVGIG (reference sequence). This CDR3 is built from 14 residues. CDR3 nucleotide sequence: TGTGCCTGGATTATGGGTCATTGGAGTACTGAAGCTTTCTTT. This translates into CAWIMGHWSTEAFF.